The next 20 T cell receptor beta chains were all read from a single sample in a study of cytomegalovirus exposure and HLA in healthy donors. 60 Vbeta and 13 Jbeta primers were used in PCR. Produced via immunoSEQ multiplex PCR; TCRdb's table is partial and in-frame only. The sample holds about 100,000 clones, approximately 85% seen once. The material sequenced was PBMCs. Receptor source: a man younger than 45 in good health and CMV-seronegative.

V and J are TRBV10-2 and TRBJ2-7, with D possibly TRBD2 on 6 matching bases. V shed 8 bases and J shed 1 base, with 12 bases lying between them. The CDR3 is 13 residues long. Germline-derived CDR1 and CDR2 are WSHSY and SAAADI. The CDR3 here is CASGEDLSYEQYF. As DNA, the CDR3 is TGCGCCAGCGGGGAGGACTTATCCTACGAGCAGTACTTC.

V usage is TRBV28 and J usage is TRBJ2-1; tentative D call: TRBD2 (6 bases). Germline V gene lookup returns CDR1 MDHEN and CDR2 SYDVKM. The CDR3 is 17 amino acids. Trimming took 3 bases from V and 0 from J, leaving 15 bases between them. The DNA of the CDR3 is TGTGCCAGCAGTTTGGGTAGATCGGGAGTCTCCTACAATGAGCAGTTCTTC. Its protein is CASSLGRSGVSYNEQFF.

The V gene is TRBV28, the J gene TRBJ2-3; possible D gene TRBD1, 6 bases. CDR1 MDHEN and CDR2 SYDVKM come from the germline V gene. V lost 7 bases and J lost 1, with 9 bases in between. CDR3 length equals 13 residues. Here the CDR3 DNA reads TGTGCCAGCAAAAAGGGGGGCACAGATACGCAGTATTTT. This encodes CASKKGGTDTQYF.

The chain combines TRBV9 with TRBJ2-7; D uncertain. The V end lost 6 bases, the J end lost 3 bases, and 22 bases lay between the germline ends. CDR3 length: 16 amino acids. Germline-derived CDR1 and CDR2 are SGDLS and YYNGEE. The CDR3: CASTPQEATMCYEQYF. The CDR3 DNA is TGTGCCAGCACCCCCCAAGAGGCAACGATGTGCTACGAGCAGTACTTC. Combining the CDR3 with reference TRBV9 and TRBJ2-7 gives the whole variable domain DSGVTQTPKHLITATGQRVTLRCSPRSGDLSVYWYQQSLDQGLQFLIQYYNGEERAKGNILERFSAQQFPDLHSELNLSSLELGDSALYFCASTPQEATMCYEQYFGPGTRLTVT.

This rearrangement joins TRBV7-8 to TRBJ2-1, with TRBD1 identical over 7 bases. The CDR3 is 14 residues long. V dropped 4 bases and J dropped 4; count of bases not matched to a gene: 4. Per germline, CDR1 SGHVS and CDR2 FQNEAQ. The CDR3 DNA is TGTGCCAGCAGCTCGGGACAGATATACAATGAGCAGTTCTTC. Its protein is CASSSGQIYNEQFF.

This rearrangement joins TRBV18 to TRBJ1-5; D gene uncertain. The germline V gene has CDR1 KGHSH and CDR2 LQKENI. V lost 1 base and J lost 4, with 11 bases in between. The CDR3 contains 15 residues. CDR3 DNA sequence: TGTGCCAGCTCACCACAGCAGGTCTCGAATCAGCCCCAGCATTTT. Amino acid sequence: CASSPQQVSNQPQHF.

The rearrangement uses TRBV7-7 and TRBJ2-5; the D gene is possibly TRBD1 (6 bases). Per the germline V gene, CDR1 is SSHAT and CDR2 is FNYEAQ (reference sequence). This CDR3 comprises 14 residues. With 1 base removed from V and 7 bases from J, the gap between germline ends came to 13 bases. The CDR3: CASSLGSAQGTQYF. The CDR3 DNA follows: TGTGCCAGCAGCTTAGGGTCTGCACAGGGGACCCAGTACTTC. The variable domain in full, completed from reference TRBV7-7 and TRBJ2-5, reads GAGVSQSPRYKVTKRGQDVTLRCDPISSHATLYWYQQALGQGPEFLTYFNYEAQPDKSGLPSDRFSAERPEGSISTLTIQRTEQRDSAMYRCASSLGSAQGTQYFGPGTRLLVL.

This clone was picked up one time. The chain links TRBV5-1 to TRBJ2-1; TRBD1 might be the D (6 bases). Deletions cut 7 bases from V and 5 bases from J, with 22 bases between. Germline CDR1 and CDR2: SGHRS and YFSETQ. The CDR3 runs to 16 residues. CDR3 nucleotide sequence: TGCGCCAGCCGGTCGCCCACAGGGCAAGCTGACAATGAGCAGTTCTTC. Translating it yields CASRSPTGQADNEQFF. The variable domain in full, with the rest retrieved from reference TRBV5-1 and TRBJ2-1, is KAGVTQTPRYLIKTRGQQVTLSCSPISGHRSVSWYQQTPGQGLQFLFEYFSETQRNKGNFPGRFSGRQFSNSRSEMNVSTLELGDSALYLCASRSPTGQADNEQFFGPGTRLTVL.

J is TRBJ2-7 and V is TRBV20-1; D possibly corresponds to TRBD1 (5 bases). V dropped 2 bases and J dropped 5 bases, with 7 bases sitting between them. The CDR3 runs to 11 residues. Germline loops: CDR1 DFQATT, CDR2 SNEGSKA (reference sequence). CDR3: CSARQGNEQYF. The CDR3 coding sequence is TGCAGTGCTAGACAGGGCAACGAGCAGTACTTC.

This chain links TRBV5-1 with TRBJ2-7; 8 positions agree with TRBD1. Germline V gives CDR1 SGHRS, CDR2 YFSETQ. The V segment lost 2 bases and the J segment 4 bases; nucleotides outside the gene matches: 8. The CDR3 contains 15 residues. CDR3 sequence: CASSFKGQGMYEQYF. The CDR3 DNA sequence: TGCGCCAGCAGCTTCAAAGGACAGGGCATGTACGAGCAGTACTTC. The full variable domain, in which reference TRBV5-1 and TRBJ2-7 provide the parts outside the CDR3, is KAGVTQTPRYLIKTRGQQVTLSCSPISGHRSVSWYQQTPGQGLQFLFEYFSETQRNKGNFPGRFSGRQFSNSRSEMNVSTLELGDSALYLCASSFKGQGMYEQYFGPGTRLTVT.

V gene TRBV6-5 combines with J gene TRBJ1-2, with 7 bases that match TRBD1. V was clipped by 6 bases and J by 6 bases; unmatched bases: 10. Germline V gene data show CDR1 as MNHEY and CDR2 as SVGAGI. This CDR3 region has 14 residues. The CDR3 DNA reads TGTGCCAGCAGGGAGGGGGCGAGGTTCGATGGCTACACCTTC. As protein: CASREGARFDGYTF.

Concerning this clone itself: The junction departs from the called germline gene at one end, perhaps through a read error. The J gene is TRBJ2-5, the V gene TRBV2; TRBD1 matches at 9 bases. CDR3 size: 17 residues. Germline V lookup: CDR1 SNHLY, CDR2 FYNNEI. The CDR3 DNA reads TGTGCCAGCAGTGAGTGGGGACAGGGCCCTTCTCAAGAGACCCGGTACTTC. Translated, it gives CASSEWGQGPSQETRYF.

The chain uses TRBV5-8 and TRBJ2-2; 10 bases line up with TRBD2. Germline loops: CDR1 SGHTS, CDR2 YDEGEE. With 4 bases clipped from V and 6 bases from J, the junction kept 12 bases outside the gene matches. The CDR3 consists of 17 residues. For the CDR3, the DNA is TGTGCCAGCAGCACGGAAAGCGGGGGGGTCTTCGCCGGGGAGCTGTTTTTT. Its protein product is CASSTESGGVFAGELFF.

V and J are TRBV28 and TRBJ1-3; D is ambiguous. The germline CDR1 and CDR2 sequences are MDHEN and SYDVKM. V shed 8 bases and J shed 3 bases, with 14 bases lying between them. The CDR3 is 14 amino acids. CDR3 region: CASAPRRFGNTIYF. CDR3 sequence (DNA): TGTGCCAGCGCTCCCCGGAGGTTTGGAAACACCATATATTTT.

The V call is TRBV7-8, the J call TRBJ1-6; possibly TRBD1 for D (6 bases). The CDR3 is made up of 15 amino acids. Germline CDR1 reads SGHVS; CDR2 reads FQNEAQ. Trimming left V 6 bases short and J 8 bases short, with 17 bases between. CDR3 nucleotide sequence: TGTGCCAGCAGTCCGGACAGAACCTACCATTCACCCCTCCACTTT. Encoded protein: CASSPDRTYHSPLHF.

The chain joins TRBV4-1 to TRBJ2-3, with D maybe TRBD2 (5 bases). Trimming stripped 4 bases from V and 2 bases from J, with 7 bases between. The CDR3 spans 13 residues. Germline values: CDR1 MGHRA, CDR2 YSYEKL. The CDR3 DNA is TGCGCCAGCAGCCCGGGAAACACAGATACGCAGTATTTT. Its translation is CASSPGNTDTQYF.

The rearrangement links TRBV2 to TRBJ1-1, with 7 bases lining up with TRBD1. Looked up from germline, CDR1 is SNHLY and CDR2 is FYNNEI. The CDR3 totals 14 residues. Trimming took 4 bases from V and 3 from J; bases not matched to a gene: 5. CDR3 in amino acids: CASSGQGRDTEAFF. The CDR3 nucleotides are TGTGCCAGCAGTGGACAGGGTCGGGACACTGAAGCTTTCTTT.

This clone was observed a single time. This chain connects TRBV4-2 to TRBJ2-5; possible D gene TRBD2, 6 bases. The germline V gene encodes CDR1 LGHNA and CDR2 YNFKEQ. V shed 1 base and J shed 2 bases, with 14 bases lying between them. The CDR3 contains 16 residues. The CDR3 loop is CASSQGWRDGQETQYF. The CDR3, as DNA: TGTGCCAGCAGCCAAGGTTGGCGGGACGGTCAAGAGACCCAGTACTTC.

This clone was counted only a few times. This chain joins TRBV28 and TRBJ2-1, with 12 bases identical to TRBD2. Germline CDR1 and CDR2: MDHEN and SYDVKM. V gave up 5 bases and J gave up 6 bases; unmatched junction bases: 5. The CDR3 sequence is 15 residues long. DNA for the CDR3: TGTGCCAGCAGTCCTGGACTAGCGGGAACCAATGAGCAGTTCTTC. It encodes CASSPGLAGTNEQFF.

This chain uses TRBV5-5 with TRBJ2-5, with D unclear. Trimming took 2 bases from V and 0 from J, leaving 5 bases between them. CDR3 size: 13 residues. Per the germline V gene, CDR1 is SGHKS and CDR2 is YYEKEE (reference sequence). The CDR3 here is CASSLDYQETQYF. The CDR3, as DNA: TGTGCCAGCAGCTTAGACTACCAAGAGACCCAGTACTTC.